Listed here are 32 T cell receptor beta chains from one sample, sequenced in a study of T cells in Graves' hyperthyroidism and ophthalmopathy. RNA transcripts provided the source from which TCR beta CDR3 regions were amplified. TCR CDR3 underwent first-round RT-PCR with the HTBI primer set. TCRdb itself ran the multiplex PCR reads through MiXCR, one entry per CDR3 protein. This table holds approximately 600,000 distinct CDR3 sequences, around 21% found once. The sequenced sample consisted of blood. These receptors came from a man aged 25-40 years with Graves' ophthalmopathy.

The CDR3 loop is CASSPRSGTAYF. The CDR3 DNA is TGTGCCAGCAGCCCGAGGAGCGGGACAGCATACTTC. V gene TRBV28 combines with J gene TRBJ2-7, with D possibly called TRBD1 or TRBD2 (7 bases each). The CDR3 has 12 amino acids. CDR1 is MDHEN, CDR2 SYDVKM, per germline. V was clipped by 6 bases and J by 13 bases, with 19 bases between them.

This rearrangement joins TRBV6-1 to TRBJ2-5, with D possibly called TRBD1 or TRBD2 (6 bases each). Germline CDR1 is MNHNS and CDR2 is SASEGT. The CDR3 has 14 residues. The ends were cut back, 7 bases at V and 0 bases at J, with 12 bases in the middle. This chain's CDR3 is CASTKRGDQETQYF. DNA of the CDR3: TGTGCCAGCACCAAAAGGGGGGACCAAGAGACCCAGTACTTC.

This clonotype has just one count. The chain carries TRBV30 and TRBJ1-1; the D gene is possibly TRBD1 (5 bases). CDR1 and CDR2 (germline): GTSNPN, SVGIG (reference sequence). The V gene lost 3 bases and the J gene lost 8 bases, with 7 bases spanning the gap. This CDR3 comprises 10 residues. CDR3 region: CAWRGPEAFF. The CDR3 bases are TGTGCCTGGAGGGGACCAGAAGCTTTCTTT. Supplemented by reference TRBV30 and TRBJ1-1, the full variable domain reads SQTIHQWPATLVQPVGSPLSLECTVEGTSNPNLYWYRQAAGRGLQLLFYSVGIGQISSEVPQNLSASRPQDRQFILSSKKLLLSDSGFYLCAWRGPEAFFGQGTRLTVV.

This clonotype was recorded at least ten times. This chain links TRBV28 with TRBJ2-3, with D perhaps TRBD1 (7 bases). V shed 3 bases and J shed 2 bases, with 12 bases lying between them. This CDR3 is 15 amino acids long. Germline V CDR1 and CDR2: MDHEN, SYDVKM. The CDR3 is CASSFGGQFTDTQYF. CDR3 DNA sequence: TGTGCCAGCAGTTTCGGGGGACAGTTCACAGATACGCAGTATTTT.

The chain carries TRBV29-1 and TRBJ1-1; 7 positions match TRBD1. Per the germline V gene, CDR1 is SQVTM and CDR2 is ANQGSEA. This CDR3 is 14 amino acids long. The ends lost 3 bases at V and 1 base at J; junction bases unmatched: 5. In DNA, the CDR3 is TGCAGCGTTGACTTCGGACAGGCGAACACTGAAGCTTTCTTT. Protein: CSVDFGQANTEAFF.

This clonotype was detected ten times or more. The chain couples TRBV28 to TRBJ1-2; TRBD1 is a possible D gene (6 bases). Trimming pared 5 bases from V and 6 bases from J, leaving 10 bases between. This CDR3 region has 12 residues. Germline CDR1 reads MDHEN; CDR2 reads SYDVKM. CDR3 sequence: CASSPNRDGYTF. The CDR3 DNA sequence: TGTGCCAGCAGTCCAAACAGGGATGGCTACACCTTC.

This sequence joins TRBV6-1 and TRBJ1-3; D may be TRBD1 (6 bases). Germline V gives CDR1 MNHNS, CDR2 SASEGT. Trimming took off 7 bases at V and 8 bases at J, with 15 bases between the two ends. The CDR3 has 13 residues. The CDR3 region has the DNA TGTGCCAGCACCAGGGGAGAACGGGACACCATATATTTT. Protein sequence: CASTRGERDTIYF.

There are a few counts of this clonotype. This chain connects TRBV7-6 to TRBJ2-6; tentatively, D is TRBD1 (6 bases). Germline V gene sequence: CDR1 SGHVS, CDR2 FNYEAQ. The length of the CDR3 is 15 residues. Trimming shortened V by 5 bases and J by 4 bases, and 12 bases separated the two germline ends. CDR3 protein: CASSPDRSGANVLTF. The DNA of the CDR3 is TGTGCCAGCAGCCCGGACAGATCCGGGGCCAACGTCCTGACTTTC.

In its sample, this clonotype was seen a few times. The conserved final phenylalanine or tryptophan is absent from the CDR3, which likely points to a read error. For the CDR3, the DNA is TGCAGTGCTAGAGCCGGGACTGGCTCCTACGAGCAGTACCTC. This sequence encodes CSARAGTGSYEQYL. The genes are TRBV20-1 and TRBJ2-7, with a weak D call TRBD2 (6 bases). The CDR3 covers 14 residues. Germline-derived CDR1 and CDR2 are DFQATT and SNEGSKA (reference sequence). The V and J ends lost 1 base and 0 bases respectively, with 10 bases between them.

V usage is TRBV20-1 and J usage is TRBJ2-1; 8 bases match TRBD2. CDR1 and CDR2 (germline): DFQATT, SNEGSKA (reference sequence). J gave up 8 bases and V 6 bases, and 15 bases lay outside the gene matches. The CDR3 spans 15 residues. The CDR3 protein is CSAQTSGSLLDEQFF. The CDR3 DNA sequence: TGCAGTGCGCAGACCAGCGGGAGTTTATTGGATGAGCAGTTCTTC.

This chain joins TRBV19 and TRBJ2-7; D is possibly TRBD1 (6 bases). Trimming left V 10 bases short and J 5 bases short, with 18 bases between. The CDR3 totals 13 residues. Looked up from germline, CDR1 is LNHDA and CDR2 is SQIVND (reference sequence). In DNA, the CDR3 is TGTGCCACCTCAGGATCACAGGGAAACGAGCAGTACTTC. Amino acids: CATSGSQGNEQYF. The complete variable domain, with remaining parts taken from reference TRBV19 and TRBJ2-7, reads DGGITQSPKYLFRKEGQNVTLSCEQNLNHDAMYWYRQDPGQGLRLIYYSQIVNDFQKGDIAEGYSVSREKKESFPLTVTSAQKNPTAFYLCATSGSQGNEQYFGPGTRLTVT.

The count of this clonotype is one. V gene TRBV10-2 combines with J gene TRBJ2-7, with TRBD1 matching over 8 bases. Germline lookup yields CDR1 WSHSY and CDR2 SAAADI. V dropped 7 bases and J dropped 3; count of bases not matched to a gene: 11. The CDR3 sequence is 15 residues long. DNA of the CDR3: TGCGCCAGCACCGAGTTCGGAACAGGGGGCTACGAGCAGTACTTC. Residues: CASTEFGTGGYEQYF.

This clonotype appeared a few times. The rearrangement joins TRBV4-2 to TRBJ2-5, with 10 positions matching TRBD2. Looked up from germline, CDR1 is LGHNA and CDR2 is YNFKEQ. The CDR3 runs to 17 residues. V was clipped by 0 bases and J by 5 bases; unmatched bases: 9. Written as DNA, the CDR3 is TGTGCCAGCAGCCAAGATCAGGGTAGCGGGAGGTGGGAGACCCAGTACTTC. Translated: CASSQDQGSGRWETQYF.

This chain's CDR3 is CASSLMKNTEAFF. The CDR3 DNA sequence: TGTGCCAGCAGTTTAATGAAGAACACTGAAGCTTTCTTT. This chain links TRBV28 with TRBJ1-1, with D uncertain. Trimming took 2 bases from V and 1 from J, leaving 5 bases between them. The CDR3 runs 13 residues. Germline CDR1 reads MDHEN; CDR2 reads SYDVKM.

V gene TRBV20-1 combines with J gene TRBJ2-7; the D is unclear. V lost 5 bases, J lost 2 bases, and 16 bases lay in between. CDR3 size: 14 residues. CDR1 and CDR2 from the germline V gene are DFQATT and SNEGSKA (reference sequence). The DNA for the CDR3 is TGCAGTGCTCGAACCAACCTAGGCCCCTACGAGCAGTACTTC. It specifies CSARTNLGPYEQYF.

This clonotype has a handful of counts. V usage is TRBV29-1 and J usage is TRBJ1-2; 10 bases align to TRBD1. Trimming took 7 bases from V and 1 from J; bases not matched to a gene: 3. There are 13 residues in the CDR3. CDR1 is SQVTM and CDR2 is ANQGSEA in the germline V gene. In nucleotides, the CDR3 is TGCAGCGGTGGACAGGGGGGTAACTATGGCTACACCTTC. It is translated as CSGGQGGNYGYTF.

CDR3 in DNA: TGTGCCAGCAGCTATCGAGGGGGCGCGGGCACTGAAGCTTTCTTT. It yields the protein CASSYRGGAGTEAFF. The chain couples TRBV5-4 to TRBJ1-1, with 7 bases fitting TRBD1. Looked up from germline, CDR1 is SGHNT and CDR2 is YYREEE (reference sequence). The CDR3 length is 15 residues. V dropped 3 bases and J dropped 4; count of bases not matched to a gene: 9. The variable domain in full, with the rest retrieved from reference TRBV5-4 and TRBJ1-1, is ETGVTQSPTHLIKTRGQQVTLRCSSQSGHNTVSWYQQALGQGPQFIFQYYREEENGRGNFPPRFSGLQFPNYSSELNVNALELDDSALYLCASSYRGGAGTEAFFGQGTRLTVV.

V is TRBV7-3 and J is TRBJ2-1; 10 bases are a match to TRBD1. CDR1 SGHTA and CDR2 FQGTGA come from the germline V gene. The CDR3 contains 15 residues. Unmatched junction bases numbered 6, after V lost 3 bases and J lost 7 bases. The CDR3 is CASSLDRGDVNEQFF. The CDR3, as DNA: TGTGCCAGCAGCTTGGACAGGGGGGATGTGAATGAGCAGTTCTTC.

This clonotype has a count of ten or more. V and J are TRBV2 and TRBJ1-5; D gene ambiguous. V lost 7 bases, J lost 0 bases, and 13 bases lay in between. The CDR3 covers 15 residues. The germline V gene has CDR1 SNHLY and CDR2 FYNNEI. CDR3 residues: CASNLGRHSNQPQHF. The CDR3 DNA follows: TGTGCCAGCAATCTCGGGCGTCATAGCAATCAGCCCCAGCATTTT.

This sequence joins TRBV5-6 and TRBJ2-7; 8 bases line up with TRBD2. This CDR3 has 14 residues. Germline CDR1 SGHDT, CDR2 YYEEEE. V shed 2 bases and J 5 bases; nucleotides not matched to a gene: 6. The CDR3 DNA reads as TGTGCCAGCAGCTTATTTAGCGGGAAGGACGAGCAGTACTTC. This codes for CASSLFSGKDEQYF.

The genes are TRBV12-3 or TRBV12-4 and TRBJ1-1; D not resolved. V gave up 6 bases and J gave up 1 base, with 18 bases separating them. The CDR3 is made up of 16 amino acids. CDR3 region: CASRPVVWGRNTEAFF. As DNA, the CDR3 is TGTGCCAGCAGACCGGTAGTCTGGGGAAGGAACACTGAAGCTTTCTTT.

V usage is TRBV29-1 and J usage is TRBJ2-1; 9 nucleotides align to TRBD2. Germline V lookup: CDR1 SQVTM, CDR2 ANQGSEA. The CDR3 length is 13 residues. The J segment lost 7 bases and the V segment lost 6 bases, leaving 7 bases of the junction unmatched. In nucleotides, the CDR3 is TGCAGCGTACCCAGCGGGAGGCGGAATGAGCAGTTCTTC. Translation: CSVPSGRRNEQFF.

The sample holds a few counts of this clonotype. CDR3 bases: TGTGCCAGCAGGAGTCAGGAGGTCTATGGCTACACCTTC. This codes for CASRSQEVYGYTF. The rearrangement uses TRBV2 and TRBJ1-2; D not certain. The CDR3 is made up of 13 amino acids. Germline-derived CDR1 and CDR2 are SNHLY and FYNNEI. Trimming cost V 6 bases and J 4 bases, with 12 bases left between them. Variable domain in full (rest from reference TRBV2 and TRBJ1-2): EPEVTQTPSHQVTQMGQEVILRCVPISNHLYFYWYRQILGQKVEFLVSFYNNEISEKSEIFDDQFSVERPDGSNFTLKIRSTKLEDSAMYFCASRSQEVYGYTFGSGTRLTVV.

This clonotype was seen many times. The chain carries TRBV7-2 and TRBJ1-5; perhaps TRBD1 as D (6 bases). V lost 1 base, J lost 3 bases, and 13 bases lay in between. Germline loops: CDR1 SGHTA, CDR2 FQGNSA. This CDR3 has 16 residues. CDR3 sequence (DNA): TGTGCCAGCAGCTTAGTTGGGGGGCCCTCCAATCAGCCCCAGCATTTT. Translated: CASSLVGGPSNQPQHF.

This clonotype was seen repeatedly, ten times or more. The chain couples TRBV28 to TRBJ2-7; 11 nucleotides line up with TRBD2. V trimming: 3 bases; J trimming: 5 bases; junction bases outside the gene matches: 6. This CDR3 spans 15 amino acids. Germline loops: CDR1 MDHEN, CDR2 SYDVKM. The CDR3 bases are TGTGCCAGCAGTTTTTTAGCGGGAGGGGTCCACGAGCAGTACTTC. This gives the protein CASSFLAGGVHEQYF.

The rearrangement joins TRBV6-1 to TRBJ1-6; no reliable D call. CDR1 is MNHNS and CDR2 is SASEGT in the germline V gene. V gave up 9 bases and J gave up 10 bases, with 19 bases separating them. The CDR3 runs 14 residues. The CDR3: CASKDGRVWSPLHF. The CDR3 coding sequence is TGTGCCAGTAAGGACGGAAGGGTTTGGTCACCCCTCCACTTT.

Notes on this clonotype: An end of the junction does not agree with germline; a read error may underlie this. The rearrangement uses TRBV7-9 and TRBJ2-3, with D hard to call. Germline lookup yields CDR1 SEHNR and CDR2 FQNEAQ (reference sequence). The CDR3 has 12 residues. CDR3 coding DNA: TGTCCCAGCAGCTTGTTCACAGATACGCAGTATTTT. Amino acids: CPSSLFTDTQYF.

The chain employs TRBV5-1 and TRBJ2-1, with unresolved D. Germline-derived CDR1 and CDR2 are SGHRS and YFSETQ. The CDR3 contains 14 residues. V was pared by 4 bases and J by 6 bases, with 14 bases between. For the CDR3, the DNA is TGCGCCAGCAGCCCACAAGAGGTCGGCAATGAGCAGTTCTTC. Protein product: CASSPQEVGNEQFF.

This clonotype came up many times. This chain joins TRBV7-2 and TRBJ1-1, with D perhaps TRBD1 (6 bases). V dropped 1 base and J dropped 5 bases, with 14 bases sitting between them. The CDR3 is 15 residues long. Per the germline V gene, CDR1 is SGHTA and CDR2 is FQGNSA. CDR3 DNA: TGTGCCAGCAGCTTAGTAGGCAACAGGGTTACTGAAGCTTTCTTT. It is translated as CASSLVGNRVTEAFF.

This clonotype was recorded at least ten times. This chain joins TRBV14 and TRBJ1-2; weak D call: TRBD1 (5 bases). V lost 4 bases, J lost 1 base, and 13 bases lay in between. This CDR3 has 15 residues. The V gene's germline CDR1 is SGHDN and CDR2 FVKESK. CDR3 protein: CASSPIPQDNYGYTF. CDR3 DNA: TGTGCCAGCAGCCCAATACCACAGGATAACTATGGCTACACCTTC.

This clonotype was observed a handful of times. The chain combines TRBV15 with TRBJ2-1; 9 positions match TRBD2. Germline lookup yields CDR1 LNHNV and CDR2 YYDKDF (reference sequence). V gave up 1 base and J gave up 5 bases; unmatched junction bases: 6. The CDR3 spans 16 residues. DNA of the CDR3: TGTGCCACCAGCAGAGTATATAGCGGGGGAGACAATGAGCAGTTCTTC. Translation: CATSRVYSGGDNEQFF.

The table lists this clonotype with many counts. The V and J genes are TRBV20-1 and TRBJ2-7; D possibly corresponds to TRBD2 (6 bases). The CDR3 has 14 residues. V dropped 6 bases and J dropped 1 base, with 16 bases sitting between them. CDR1 DFQATT and CDR2 SNEGSKA come from the germline V gene (reference sequence). CDR3 protein: CSAKRLASSYEQYF. The CDR3 DNA sequence: TGCAGTGCCAAACGTCTAGCGAGTTCCTACGAGCAGTACTTC.